Below are 31 T cell receptor beta chains sequenced from a single sample in a study of T cell responses to AZD1222 COVID-19 vaccine. Measured with immunoSEQ multiplex PCR; TCRdb has only the in-frame clones, and not every one. The profile covers roughly 150,000 clones, with 90% to 95% appearing a single time and roughly 5.6% taken by the ten largest. Sample: peripheral blood, taken 28 days after the second AZD1222 dose. These receptors were obtained from an adult who received the AZD1222 COVID-19 vaccine.

This clone was recorded once. The V and J genes are TRBV5-4 and TRBJ2-7; tentatively, D is TRBD1 or TRBD2 (5 bases each). V gave up 4 bases and J gave up 0 bases, with 14 bases separating them. Germline V gene data show CDR1 as SGHNT and CDR2 as YYREEE (reference sequence). The CDR3 length is 15 residues. Here the CDR3 reads CASSPGGTSSYEQYF. The CDR3 region has the DNA TGTGCCAGCAGCCCGGGTGGGACCAGCTCCTACGAGCAGTACTTC.

This clone was seen just once. The chain recombines TRBV4-2 with TRBJ2-1; D gene ambiguous. Trimming stripped 6 bases from V and 0 bases from J, with 21 bases between. The length of the CDR3 is 18 residues. Germline lookup yields CDR1 LGHNA and CDR2 YNFKEQ. Written as DNA, the CDR3 is TGTGCCAGCAGGTCCCTATTAGTGCGCGGAAGCTCCTACAATGAGCAGTTCTTC. Translating gives CASRSLLVRGSSYNEQFF.

In this sample, this clone turned up a few times. The rearrangement joins TRBV19 to TRBJ1-1; D is ambiguous. Germline V gives CDR1 LNHDA, CDR2 SQIVND (reference sequence). The ends were cut back, 5 bases at V and 1 base at J, with 8 bases in the middle. CDR3 length equals 13 residues. The CDR3 DNA reads as TGTGCCAGTAGTCCCTGGGAGAACACTGAAGCTTTCTTT. Its protein is CASSPWENTEAFF.

This rearrangement joins TRBV24-1 to TRBJ2-4; a weak D match, TRBD1 (5 bases). CDR1 KGHDR and CDR2 SFDVKD come from the germline V gene. The CDR3 is 14 amino acids. Trimming removed 3 bases from V and 6 bases from J, with 11 bases in between. The CDR3 DNA reads as TGTGCCACCAGTGATAGGGGCCTGATAAACATTCAGTACTTC. It encodes CATSDRGLINIQYF.

The chain employs TRBV19 and TRBJ1-5; TRBD1 aligns across 8 bases. CDR3 length equals 16 residues. Germline V gene lookup returns CDR1 LNHDA and CDR2 SQIVND (reference sequence). V was pared by 5 bases and J by 3 bases, with 9 bases of the junction left unmatched. The CDR3 nucleotides are TGTGCCAGTAGTCAAGGGGACAGGCGAGCCAATCAGCCCCAGCATTTT. Translation: CASSQGDRRANQPQHF. Full variable domain (missing parts from reference TRBV19 and TRBJ1-5): DGGITQSPKYLFRKEGQNVTLSCEQNLNHDAMYWYRQDPGQGLRLIYYSQIVNDFQKGDIAEGYSVSREKKESFPLTVTSAQKNPTAFYLCASSQGDRRANQPQHFGDGTRLSIL.

V and J are TRBV4-2 and TRBJ1-6; unclear D gene. In germline, CDR1 is LGHNA, CDR2 YNFKEQ. Trimming pared 1 base from V and 7 bases from J, leaving 20 bases between. The CDR3 is made up of 18 amino acids. The CDR3 bases are TGTGCCAGCAGCCAAGGGCTGGATCGGGGTTTGAGGAATTCACCCCTCCACTTT. Translated: CASSQGLDRGLRNSPLHF.

The chain combines TRBV2 with TRBJ2-3; D is possibly TRBD2 (6 bases). Trimming shortened V by 5 bases and J by 6 bases, and 15 bases separated the two germline ends. CDR1 SNHLY and CDR2 FYNNEI come from the germline V gene. This CDR3 comprises 14 residues. CDR3 coding DNA: TGTGCCAGCAGTCGTAGCGGAGCTAGGGATACGCAGTATTTT. It translates to CASSRSGARDTQYF. The entire variable domain, with the rest obtained from reference TRBV2 and TRBJ2-3, is as follows: EPEVTQTPSHQVTQMGQEVILRCVPISNHLYFYWYRQILGQKVEFLVSFYNNEISEKSEIFDDQFSVERPDGSNFTLKIRSTKLEDSAMYFCASSRSGARDTQYFGPGTRLTVL.

The V gene is TRBV11-2, the J gene TRBJ2-4, with 15 bases lining up with TRBD2. The ends lost 5 bases at V and 13 bases at J; junction bases unmatched: 6. This CDR3 region has 14 residues. Germline CDR1 reads SGHAT; CDR2 reads FQNNGV. The CDR3 reads CASSPGTSGRLQYF. The CDR3 DNA sequence: TGTGCCAGCAGCCCCGGGACTAGCGGGAGGTTGCAGTACTTC.

This chain connects TRBV19 to TRBJ1-2, with D maybe TRBD1 (6 bases). There are 14 residues in the CDR3. V lost 5 bases to trimming and J lost 7 bases, with 17 bases between them. Germline assignment: CDR1 LNHDA and CDR2 SQIVND (reference sequence). CDR3 in amino acids: CASSPHRQVTGYTF. The DNA for the CDR3 is TGTGCCAGTAGTCCCCACCGACAGGTTACTGGCTACACCTTC.

This clone was seen a few times. V and J are TRBV30 and TRBJ1-6, with TRBD1 matching 7 bases. J gave up 11 bases and V 7 bases, and 8 bases lay outside the gene matches. Germline loops: CDR1 GTSNPN, CDR2 SVGIG (reference sequence). CDR3 length: 12 residues. This CDR3 is CALGQEGAPLHF. CDR3 bases: TGTGCCTTAGGACAGGAGGGAGCACCCCTCCACTTT.

Comments on this clone: The identical CDR3 is also encoded by other nucleotide sequences in the sample. This chain links TRBV15 with TRBJ2-1; D gene unclear. This CDR3 region has 13 residues. The germline CDR1 and CDR2 sequences are LNHNV and YYDKDF (reference sequence). V lost 0 bases and J lost 5, with 5 bases in between. In nucleotides, the CDR3 is TGTGCCACCAGCAGAGACCAGAACAATGAGCAGTTCTTC. Protein: CATSRDQNNEQFF.

As DNA, the CDR3 is TGTGCCAGCAGTACACAGGGAATGAACACTGAAGCTTTCTTT. Translated: CASSTQGMNTEAFF. V is TRBV27 and J is TRBJ1-1, with D perhaps TRBD1 (6 bases). This CDR3 has 14 amino acids. Trimming left V 5 bases short and J 0 bases short, with 10 bases between. Germline CDR1 is MNHEY and CDR2 is SMNVEV (reference sequence).

The chain carries TRBV3-1 (or the pseudogene TRBV3-2) and TRBJ1-6; TRBD1 matches 7 bases. Germline CDR1 LGHDT, CDR2 YNNKEL (reference sequence). The junction had 7 bases not matched to a gene; V was cut back by 1 base and J by 7 bases. There are 16 residues in the CDR3. The CDR3 nucleotides read TGTGCCAGCAGCCAAGGCGGGACAGCGAAGAATTCACCCCTCCACTTT. It codes for CASSQGGTAKNSPLHF.

This chain joins TRBV29-1 and TRBJ1-2; D is possibly TRBD1 (6 bases). Deletions cut 4 bases from V and 4 bases from J, with 19 bases between. This CDR3 is built from 15 residues. CDR1 is SQVTM, CDR2 ANQGSEA, per germline. The chain's CDR3 is CSVGSPQGSSYGYTF. Here the CDR3 DNA reads TGCAGCGTTGGAAGCCCCCAGGGGAGCTCCTATGGCTACACCTTC.

This clone was found once. The rearrangement joins TRBV7-8 to TRBJ2-7, with D possibly being TRBD2 (5 bases). Trimming removed 3 bases at V and 7 bases at J, with 22 bases between. The CDR3 has 16 amino acids. Germline CDR1 is SGHVS and CDR2 is FQNEAQ. CDR3 sequence reads: CASSFLQPGPSGEQYF. Here the CDR3 DNA reads TGTGCCAGCAGCTTCCTCCAGCCGGGTCCCTCGGGGGAGCAGTACTTC.

This chain uses TRBV7-3 with TRBJ2-2, with D possibly TRBD2 on 5 matching bases. Germline V CDR1 and CDR2: SGHTA, FQGTGA. V was cut by 4 bases and J by 7 bases, with 16 bases left in between. The CDR3 sequence is 15 residues long. The CDR3 loop is CASSSSRSRFGELFF. The CDR3 DNA reads TGTGCCAGCAGCTCTAGCAGATCCCGGTTCGGGGAGCTGTTTTTT.

J is TRBJ2-5 and V is TRBV4-1; D not certain. The CDR3 spans 13 residues. Germline V gene lookup returns CDR1 MGHRA and CDR2 YSYEKL. V was pared by 3 bases and J by 7 bases, with 12 bases between. In nucleotides, the CDR3 is TGCGCCAGCAGCCAGCTGGGGTGGGGGACCCAGTACTTC. Its protein product is CASSQLGWGTQYF.

This chain connects TRBV19 to TRBJ1-1; 8 positions match TRBD1. Unmatched junction bases numbered 0, after V lost 6 bases and J lost 0 bases. CDR3 length: 13 amino acids. The germline V gene has CDR1 LNHDA and CDR2 SQIVND (reference sequence). CDR3 bases: TGTGCCAGTAGGGACAGGGTGAACACTGAAGCTTTCTTT. Translation: CASRDRVNTEAFF.

The rearrangement uses TRBV28 and TRBJ2-5, with TRBD2 matching 10 bases. This CDR3 is 17 amino acids long. In germline, CDR1 is MDHEN, CDR2 SYDVKM. V lost 5 bases, J lost 0 bases, and 9 bases stayed unmatched. CDR3 in amino acids: CASSISLLAGNQETQYF. CDR3 coding DNA: TGTGCCAGCAGTATTTCCCTACTAGCGGGGAACCAAGAGACCCAGTACTTC.

Only one count was recorded for this clone. This chain joins TRBV18 and TRBJ1-5; tentative D call: TRBD1 (5 bases). Germline values: CDR1 KGHSH, CDR2 LQKENI. Between the trimmed V and J ends, which lost 2 bases and 4 bases, there was a span of 12 bases. The CDR3 is 15 amino acids. The chain's CDR3 is CASSPNRDGNQPQHF. The CDR3 DNA is TGTGCCAGCTCACCAAACCGGGACGGAAATCAGCCCCAGCATTTT.

This chain connects TRBV13 to TRBJ1-2; D uncertain. The CDR3 has 14 amino acids. CDR1 and CDR2 (germline): PRHDT, FYEKMQ (reference sequence). The ends were cut back, 4 bases at V and 8 bases at J, with 17 bases in the middle. The CDR3 sequence: CASSSLLREKGYTF. The CDR3 DNA sequence: TGTGCCAGCAGCTCTCTTCTAAGGGAGAAAGGCTACACCTTC.

The chain couples TRBV2 to TRBJ2-1; D is perhaps TRBD1 (5 bases). Trimming stripped 3 bases from V and 12 bases from J, with 12 bases between. Germline loops: CDR1 SNHLY, CDR2 FYNNEI. CDR3 length: 12 residues. The CDR3 sequence is CASSDRVGAQFF. For the CDR3, the DNA is TGTGCCAGCAGTGATAGGGTAGGGGCGCAGTTCTTC.

The count of this clone is one. This rearrangement joins TRBV24-1 to TRBJ2-7; 7 bases line up with TRBD1. J gave up 5 bases and V 2 bases, and 8 bases lay outside the gene matches. Germline-derived CDR1 and CDR2 are KGHDR and SFDVKD. The CDR3 sequence is 15 residues long. As DNA, the CDR3 is TGTGCCACCAGTGATTCCAGGGGGACGTCGAACGAGCAGTACTTC. It is translated as CATSDSRGTSNEQYF.

In nucleotides, the CDR3 is TGTGCCAGCAGTTTATTCTACGAAGAGACCCAGTACTTC. As protein: CASSLFYEETQYF. J is TRBJ2-5 and V is TRBV27; D unclear. Germline V gene data show CDR1 as MNHEY and CDR2 as SMNVEV (reference sequence). This CDR3 has 13 amino acids. Trimming removed 1 base at V and 3 bases at J, with 6 bases between.

This clone showed up just a few times. V gene TRBV4-2 combines with J gene TRBJ1-4; 7 bases match TRBD1. The CDR3 totals 15 residues. Germline V CDR1 and CDR2: LGHNA, YNFKEQ. V lost 4 bases to trimming and J lost 8 bases; unmatched junction nucleotides: 10. The CDR3 nucleotides read TGTGCCAGCAGCCCATGGGACAGCGGTGAGGAAAAACTGTTTTTT. This sequence encodes CASSPWDSGEEKLFF.

V usage is TRBV21-1 and J usage is TRBJ1-4. TRBV21-1 is an annotated pseudogene. This CDR3 is built from 16 residues. The chain's CDR3 is CASSSSVLATNEKLFF. CDR3 in DNA: TGTGCCAGCAGCAGCTCCGTCCTAGCAACTAATGAAAAACTGTTTTTT.

The chain uses TRBV10-3 and TRBJ2-2; D unclear. Trimming removed 0 bases at V and 6 bases at J, with 11 bases between. From germline, CDR1 is ENHRY and CDR2 SYGVKD. The CDR3 runs to 15 residues. The CDR3: CAISESHRVAGELFF. CDR3 DNA sequence: TGTGCCATCAGTGAGTCTCATAGGGTAGCCGGGGAGCTGTTTTTT.

The CDR3 DNA reads as TGCGCCAGCAGCCCCCCGCCGGGCACGAGCTCTGGAAACACCATATATTTT. This encodes CASSPPPGTSSGNTIYF. V and J are TRBV4-1 and TRBJ1-3, with no clear D. V was clipped by 4 bases and J by 0 bases, with 16 bases between them. Germline V CDR1 and CDR2: MGHRA, YSYEKL. The CDR3 length is 17 residues.

The gene calls are TRBV19 and TRBJ1-5, with D unresolved. This CDR3 has 15 residues. Germline V lookup: CDR1 LNHDA, CDR2 SQIVND (reference sequence). The ends were cut back, 3 bases at V and 0 bases at J, with 9 bases in the middle. CDR3 sequence reads: CASSITSHSNQPQHF. The CDR3 DNA follows: TGTGCCAGTAGTATCACCAGCCATAGCAATCAGCCCCAGCATTTT.

The rearrangement links TRBV7-9 to TRBJ1-1; 7 bases line up with TRBD1. The germline V gene has CDR1 SEHNR and CDR2 FQNEAQ (reference sequence). The CDR3 is 15 amino acids. V lost 4 bases, J lost 1 base, and 6 bases stayed unmatched. CDR3 nucleotide sequence: TGTGCCAGCAGCTCCGACAGGGTTGGGAACACTGAAGCTTTCTTT. Encoded protein: CASSSDRVGNTEAFF. Full variable domain (missing parts from reference TRBV7-9 and TRBJ1-1): DTGVSQNPRHKITKRGQNVTFRCDPISEHNRLYWYRQTLGQGPEFLTYFQNEAQLEKSRLLSDRFSAERPKGSFSTLEIQRTEQGDSAMYLCASSSDRVGNTEAFFGQGTRLTVV.

The V gene is TRBV28, the J gene TRBJ1-2; tentative D call: TRBD1 (6 bases). This CDR3 spans 13 amino acids. V was clipped by 5 bases and J by 8 bases, with 15 bases between them. Germline loops: CDR1 MDHEN, CDR2 SYDVKM. CDR3 loop: CASSEGGRKGYTF. In DNA form, the CDR3 reads TGTGCCAGCAGTGAAGGGGGGAGGAAAGGCTACACCTTC.